Sequencing of this T cell receptor (beta chain) was carried out in a study of shared clonotypes between healthy human individuals. Per germline, CDR1 LGHNA and CDR2 YSLEER. The CDR3 consists of 17 residues. J lost 6 bases, V lost 0 bases, and 8 bases had no gene match. Ten immunoSEQ deep assay plates served to sequence unsorted PBMC DNA. Measured with immunoSEQ multiplex PCR; TCRdb has only the in-frame clones, and not every one. The data show about 490,000 clones, with over 70% seen just once and over 9.5% held by the top ten. Sequencing was carried out using PBMCs. This clonotype originated in a middle-aged woman in good health. Some clones in this sample may be carry-over from other donors' samples. V usage is TRBV4-3 and J usage is TRBJ2-3, with 11 bases aligning to TRBD2. CDR3 nucleotide sequence: TGCGCCAGCAGCCAAGAGATAGCGGGAGGGGGGATGGATACGCAGTATTTT. Its protein is CASSQEIAGGGMDTQYF.